Sequencing of this T cell receptor (beta chain) was carried out in a study of T-cell memory formation after mild COVID-19. Constant-segment-primed 5'RACE gave TCR alpha and TCR beta cDNA libraries with sample barcodes and UMIs. From the 5' RACE reads, TCRdb called clonotypes with MiXCR, one entry per CDR3 protein. The repertoire holds a few hundred thousand distinct CDR3 sequences, with over 9% as singletons. Details on this clonotype: What it recognizes is unknown.

Whole-study results and caveats: Clones shrinking from day 15 to 85 showed even CD4/CD8 mixes; later expanders tilted CD4+. Some SARS-CoV-2-responding clones were already detected in memory before infection.

Germline lookup yields CDR1 SEHNR and CDR2 FQNEAQ (reference sequence). The ends were cut back, 5 bases at V and 2 bases at J, with 16 bases in the middle. The CDR3 is 16 residues long. The sequence derives from a man aged 18 to 29 who had mild COVID-19 (a few samples of this study predate the infection). Cell type and time point are not known. The chain is built from TRBV7-9 and TRBJ1-5; the D gene is possibly TRBD1 (6 bases). The specimen sequenced was PBMCs or a T cell subset sorted from them (not recorded which). The CDR3 DNA is TGTGCCAGCAGCCTAGGAACAGGGTCTGGCAATCAGCCCCAGCATTTT. This encodes CASSLGTGSGNQPQHF. Drawing the rest from reference TRBV7-9 and TRBJ1-5, the complete variable domain is DTGVSQNPRHKITKRGQNVTFRCDPISEHNRLYWYRQTLGQGPEFLTYFQNEAQLEKSRLLSDRFSAERPKGSFSTLEIQRTEQGDSAMYLCASSLGTGSGNQPQHFGDGTRLSIL.